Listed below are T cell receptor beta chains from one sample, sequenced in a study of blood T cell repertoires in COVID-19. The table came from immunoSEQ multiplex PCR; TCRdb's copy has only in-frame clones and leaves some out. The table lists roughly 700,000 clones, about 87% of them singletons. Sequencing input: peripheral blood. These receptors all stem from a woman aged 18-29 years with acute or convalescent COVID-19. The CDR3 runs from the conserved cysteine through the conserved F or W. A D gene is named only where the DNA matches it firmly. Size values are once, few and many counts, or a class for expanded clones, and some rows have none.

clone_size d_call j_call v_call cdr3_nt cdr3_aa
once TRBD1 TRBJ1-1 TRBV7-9 TGTGCCAGCAGCCCCCGGGACAGGGGGAATCGGAACACTGAAGCTTTCTTT CASSPRDRGNRNTEAFF
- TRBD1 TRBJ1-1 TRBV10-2 TGCGCCAGCAGGCTTGGGGGACAGGGGGCTATGGGGAACACTGAAGCTTTCTTT CASRLGGQGAMGNTEAFF
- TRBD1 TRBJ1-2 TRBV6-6 TGTGCCAGCAGCCCAGACAGGGGGTACACCTTC CASSPDRGYTF
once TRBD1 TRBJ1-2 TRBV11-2 TGTGCCAGCAGCTTAGATCGCGGTGGGGGACAGGGGAGCACCTTC CASSLDRGGGQGSTF
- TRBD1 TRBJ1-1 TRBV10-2 TGCGCCAGCTGTCCCGGGACAGGGAACACTGAAGCTTTCTTT CASCPGTGNTEAFF
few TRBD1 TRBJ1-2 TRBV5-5 TGTGCCAGCAGCTTCCTTCGGGACAGCTCAAATAACTATGGCTACACCTTC CASSFLRDSSNNYGYTF
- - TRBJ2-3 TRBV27 TGTGCCAGCAGTTTAGAGGTGGGGGGGGCCGTGGCAGATACGCAGTATTTT CASSLEVGGAVADTQYF
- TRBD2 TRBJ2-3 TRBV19 TGTGCCAGTAGTATAGATCAGGGTAGCGGGGGGGTGGCAGATACGCAGTATTTT CASSIDQGSGGVADTQYF
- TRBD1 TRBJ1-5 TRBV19 TGTGCCAGTAGTATCCGGGACAGGGTCAGCTTTGCTAGCAATCAGCCCCAGCATTTT CASSIRDRVSFASNQPQHF
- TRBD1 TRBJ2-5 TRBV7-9 TGTGCCAGCAGCTGGGACAGAGTCCAAGAGACCCAGTACTTC CASSWDRVQETQYF
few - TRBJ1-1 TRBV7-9 TGTGCCAGCAGCTTATCGTATCTTAACACTGAAGCTTTCTTT CASSLSYLNTEAFF
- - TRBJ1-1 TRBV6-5 TGTGCCAGCAGCCGCCGGGGTGAAGCTTTCTTT CASSRRGEAFF
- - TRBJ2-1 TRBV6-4 TGTGCCAGCAGTGACAGGGGCGTAAATGAGCAGTTCTTC CASSDRGVNEQFF
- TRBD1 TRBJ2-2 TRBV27 TGTGCCAGCAGTTTAAAAAGGGGGCCGGGGGAGCTGTTTTTT CASSLKRGPGELFF
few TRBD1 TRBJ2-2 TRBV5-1 TGCGCCAGCAGCAAGACAGGGGGGAACACCGGGGAGCTGTTTTTT CASSKTGGNTGELFF
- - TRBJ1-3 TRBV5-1 TGCGCCAGCAGCCCCACCGGGGGTGGGGGAAACACCATATATTTT CASSPTGGGGNTIYF
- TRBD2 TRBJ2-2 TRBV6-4 TGTGCCAGCAGTGACTCGGCTAGCGGGGAGACCGGGGAGCTGTTTTTT CASSDSASGETGELFF
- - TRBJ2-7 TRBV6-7 TGTGCCGGGAAGGGGGGGGATTACGAGCAGTACTTC CAGKGGDYEQYF
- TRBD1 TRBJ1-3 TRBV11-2 TGTGCCAGCAGCCTCAGAGGGACAGGGACAGACTCTGGAAACACCATATATTTT CASSLRGTGTDSGNTIYF
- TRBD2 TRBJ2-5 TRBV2 TGTGCCAGCAGTGATCTGCGGGGGGTCGGGGAGACCCAGTACTTC CASSDLRGVGETQYF
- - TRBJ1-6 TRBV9 TGTGCCAGCAGCAGAGTGCTTGACAGGTCTTCACCCCTCCACTTT CASSRVLDRSSPLHF
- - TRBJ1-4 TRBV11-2 TGTGCCAGCAGCCGAGAAGGGGCAACTAATGAAAAACTGTTTTTT CASSREGATNEKLFF
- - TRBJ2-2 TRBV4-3 TGCGCCAGCAGCCAAGAGCGTGCGGGGGCTAACACCGGGGAGCTGTTTTTT CASSQERAGANTGELFF
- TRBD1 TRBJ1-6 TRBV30 TGTGCCTGGAGTGCAGGGACAGGGCTGGCACCCCTCCACTTT CAWSAGTGLAPLHF
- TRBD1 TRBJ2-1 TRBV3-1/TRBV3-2 TGTGCCAGCAGCCAAGTAAGGGACAGGGGTCTCGTTGAGCAGTTCTTC CASSQVRDRGLVEQFF
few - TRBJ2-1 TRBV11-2 TGTGCCAGCAGCACGCGATCGTGGGGGGGCGTCTATGGTGAGCAGTTCTTC CASSTRSWGGVYGEQFF
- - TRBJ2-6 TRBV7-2 TGTGCCAGCAGCTGGCGCAGGGGCAACGTCCTGACTTTC CASSWRRGNVLTF
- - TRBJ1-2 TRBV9 TGTGCCAGCAGCGGGGGAGCGAACTATGGCTACACCTTC CASSGGANYGYTF
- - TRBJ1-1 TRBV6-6 TGTGCCAGCAGCCGGACCACGGCAGGGGACGCTGAAGCTTTCTTT CASSRTTAGDAEAFF
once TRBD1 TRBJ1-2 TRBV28 TGTGCCAGCAGTTTCCTCCGACAGGGTATTGGCTACACCTTC CASSFLRQGIGYTF
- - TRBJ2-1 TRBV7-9 TGTGCCAGCAGCTTAATGGTGACAGGAGGCCCTTTTACTGGCAATGAGCAGTTCTTC CASSLMVTGGPFTGNEQFF
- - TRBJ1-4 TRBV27 TGTGCCAGCAGTGCCTACCCTGACACAACAACAACTAATGAAAAACTGTTTTTT CASSAYPDTTTTNEKLFF
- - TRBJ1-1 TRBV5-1 TGCGCCAGCAGCTTATCCGGGGAAGCTTTCTTT CASSLSGEAFF
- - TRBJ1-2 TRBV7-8 TGTGCCAGCAGCTTAGTAGACTATGGCTACACCTTC CASSLVDYGYTF
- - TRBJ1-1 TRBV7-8 TGTGCCAGCAGCCCCCGGGGGGTTTTAAACACTGAAGCTTTCTTT CASSPRGVLNTEAFF
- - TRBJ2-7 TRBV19 TGTGCCAGTAGCGGTGGAGGGGCCGAGCAGTACTTC CASSGGGAEQYF
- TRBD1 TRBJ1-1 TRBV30 TGTGCCTGGAGTGCGGGACAGGGGGCTGAAGCTTTCTTT CAWSAGQGAEAFF
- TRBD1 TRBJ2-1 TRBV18 TGTGCCAGCTCACCGACAGGGAGAGGAAGGAACAATGAGCAGTTCTTC CASSPTGRGRNNEQFF
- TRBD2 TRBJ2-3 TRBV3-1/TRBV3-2 TGTGCCAGCAGCCAAGAGAACCTAGCGGGGGGGCCTGATACGCAGTATTTT CASSQENLAGGPDTQYF
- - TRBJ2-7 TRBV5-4 TGTGCCAGCAGTCCCAAGGGGACACCGGTTTACGAGCAGTACTTC CASSPKGTPVYEQYF
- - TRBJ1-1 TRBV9 TGTGCCAGCGCGACCCGACCCCGCGGGAACACTGAAGCTTTCTTT CASATRPRGNTEAFF
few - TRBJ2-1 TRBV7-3 TGTGCCAGCAGCTTAACCTGGGCACCCTCGGATGAGCAGTTCTTC CASSLTWAPSDEQFF
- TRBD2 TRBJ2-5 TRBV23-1 TGCGCCAGCAGTCCCGGGGAGCGGGGGGGCCCCGAGACCCAGTACTTC CASSPGERGGPETQYF
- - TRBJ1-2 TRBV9 TGTGCCAGCAGCCCCCCCCTTGGAGGTGGAGGCTACACCTTC CASSPPLGGGGYTF
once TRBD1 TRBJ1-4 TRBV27 TGTGCCAGCAGTTTATCCGTGACAGGGGGTTTAACTAATGAAAAACTGTTTTTT CASSLSVTGGLTNEKLFF
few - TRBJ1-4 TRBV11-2 TGTGCCAGCAGTAGACGGGGAGGGGGTATCACTAATGAAAAACTGTTTTTT CASSRRGGGITNEKLFF
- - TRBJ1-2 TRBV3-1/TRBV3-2 TGTGCCAGCAGCCAAGTAGAGGGCATGAGAAACTATGGCTACACCTTC CASSQVEGMRNYGYTF
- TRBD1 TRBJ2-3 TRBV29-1 TGCAGCGTTGAGGGGGGATACAGGGGGCTGGATAAAGATACGCAGTATTTT CSVEGGYRGLDKDTQYF
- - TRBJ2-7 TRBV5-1 TGCGCCAGCAAGGGGCCCGTTATGTACGAGCAGTACTTC CASKGPVMYEQYF
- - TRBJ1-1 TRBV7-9 TGTGCCAGCAGCCCGACGGGGGGGAACACTGAAGCTTTCTTT CASSPTGGNTEAFF
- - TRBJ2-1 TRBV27 TGTGCCAGCAGTTTTTCCCAGGGTAACAATGAGCAGTTCTTC CASSFSQGNNEQFF
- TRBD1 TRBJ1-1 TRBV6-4 TGTGCCAGCAGGTCGACAGGGGGAACTGAAGCTTTCTTT CASRSTGGTEAFF
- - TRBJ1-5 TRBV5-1 TGCGCCAGCAGCCCCCAGGGGAGAGATCAGCCCCAGCATTTT CASSPQGRDQPQHF
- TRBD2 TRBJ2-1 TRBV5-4 TGTGCCAGCAGCTTGGAGCCGGGGGGCTCCTACAATGAGCAGTTCTTC CASSLEPGGSYNEQFF
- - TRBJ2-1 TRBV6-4 TGTGCCAGCAGTGACCTTGGTGGGGGCGGCAATGAGCAGTTCTTC CASSDLGGGGNEQFF